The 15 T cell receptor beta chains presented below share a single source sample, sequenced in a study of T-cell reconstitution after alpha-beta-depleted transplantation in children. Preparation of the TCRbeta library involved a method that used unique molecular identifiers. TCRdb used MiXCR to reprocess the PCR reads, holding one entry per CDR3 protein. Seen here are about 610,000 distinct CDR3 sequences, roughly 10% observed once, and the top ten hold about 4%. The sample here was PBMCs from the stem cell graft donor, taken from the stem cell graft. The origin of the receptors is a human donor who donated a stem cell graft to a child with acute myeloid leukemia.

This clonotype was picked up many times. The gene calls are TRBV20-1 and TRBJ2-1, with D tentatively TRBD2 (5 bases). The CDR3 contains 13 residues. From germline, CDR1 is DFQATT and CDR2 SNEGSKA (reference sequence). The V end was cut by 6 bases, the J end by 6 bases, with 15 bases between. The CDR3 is CSATPTTLNEQFF. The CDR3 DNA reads TGCAGTGCCACCCCGACTACACTCAATGAGCAGTTCTTC.

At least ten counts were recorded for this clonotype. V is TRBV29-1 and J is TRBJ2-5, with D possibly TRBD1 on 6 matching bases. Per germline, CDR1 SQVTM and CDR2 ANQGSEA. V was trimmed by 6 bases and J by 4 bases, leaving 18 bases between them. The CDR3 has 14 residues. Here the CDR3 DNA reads TGCAGCGTCCTGACAGGAGAGGTTAGAGAGACCCAGTACTTC. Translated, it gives CSVLTGEVRETQYF.

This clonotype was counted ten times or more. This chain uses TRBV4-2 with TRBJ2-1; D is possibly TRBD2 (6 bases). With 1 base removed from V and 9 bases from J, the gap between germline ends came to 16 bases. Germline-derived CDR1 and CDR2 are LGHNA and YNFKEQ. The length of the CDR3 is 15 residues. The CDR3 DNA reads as TGTGCCAGCAGCCAAGTAGGAACGGGAGTAGGTGAGCAGTTCTTC. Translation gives CASSQVGTGVGEQFF.

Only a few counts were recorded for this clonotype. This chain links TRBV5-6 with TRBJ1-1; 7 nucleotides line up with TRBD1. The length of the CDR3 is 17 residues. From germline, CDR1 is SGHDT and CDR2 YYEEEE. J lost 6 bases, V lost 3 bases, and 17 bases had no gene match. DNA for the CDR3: TGTGCCAGCAGCTGGGGGGCCGGGACAGAGAATTCGGCTGAAGCTTTCTTT. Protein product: CASSWGAGTENSAEAFF.

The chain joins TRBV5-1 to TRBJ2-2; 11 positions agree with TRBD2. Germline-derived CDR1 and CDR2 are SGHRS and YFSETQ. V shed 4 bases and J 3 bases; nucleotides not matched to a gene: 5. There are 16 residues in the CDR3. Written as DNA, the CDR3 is TGCGCCAGCAGCAGGACTAGCGGGTACGACACCGGGGAGCTGTTTTTT. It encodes CASSRTSGYDTGELFF.

The CDR3: CASSNTSGKYEQYF. CDR3 nucleotide sequence: TGTGCCAGCAGCAACACTAGCGGCAAATACGAGCAGTACTTC. The rearrangement links TRBV21-1 to TRBJ2-7; the table calls TRBD2, which could not be checked here. TRBV21-1 is flagged as a pseudogene. This CDR3 region has 14 residues.

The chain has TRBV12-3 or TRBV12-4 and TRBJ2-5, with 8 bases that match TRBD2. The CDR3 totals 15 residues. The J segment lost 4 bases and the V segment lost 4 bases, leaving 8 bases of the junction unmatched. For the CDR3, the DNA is TGTGCCAGCAGTTCGGCGGGACTAGGGCCAGAGACCCAGTACTTC. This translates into CASSSAGLGPETQYF.

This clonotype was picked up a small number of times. The CDR3 coding sequence is TGTGCCAGCAGCTTGGAAGGGGGACAGGGGGCATGGGAGCAGTTCTTC. Translated: CASSLEGGQGAWEQFF. The chain recombines TRBV7-2 with TRBJ2-1; 12 bases fit TRBD1. Looked up from germline, CDR1 is SGHTA and CDR2 is FQGNSA. The CDR3 consists of 16 residues. V lost 3 bases, J lost 10 bases, and 10 bases stayed unmatched.

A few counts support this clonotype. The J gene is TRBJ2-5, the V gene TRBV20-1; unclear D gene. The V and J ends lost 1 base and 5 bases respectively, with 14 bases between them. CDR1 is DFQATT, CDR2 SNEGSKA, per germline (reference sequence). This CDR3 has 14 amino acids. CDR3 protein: CSARVPGGFETQYF. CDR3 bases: TGCAGTGCTAGAGTTCCAGGTGGCTTCGAGACCCAGTACTTC.

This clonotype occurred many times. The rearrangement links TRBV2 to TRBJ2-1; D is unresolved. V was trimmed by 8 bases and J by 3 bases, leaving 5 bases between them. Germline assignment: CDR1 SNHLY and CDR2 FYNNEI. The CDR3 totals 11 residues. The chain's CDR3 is CASAVYNEQFF. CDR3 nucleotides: TGTGCCAGCGCCGTCTACAATGAGCAGTTCTTC. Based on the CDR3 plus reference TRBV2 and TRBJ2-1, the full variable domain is EPEVTQTPSHQVTQMGQEVILRCVPISNHLYFYWYRQILGQKVEFLVSFYNNEISEKSEIFDDQFSVERPDGSNFTLKIRSTKLEDSAMYFCASAVYNEQFFGPGTRLTVL.

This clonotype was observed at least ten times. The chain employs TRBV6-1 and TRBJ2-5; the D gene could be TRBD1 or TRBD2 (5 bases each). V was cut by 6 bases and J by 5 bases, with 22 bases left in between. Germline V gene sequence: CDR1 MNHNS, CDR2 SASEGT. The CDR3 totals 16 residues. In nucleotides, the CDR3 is TGTGCCAGCAGCCCCTCTGAGGGGTCAGCTGCGGAGACCCAGTACTTC. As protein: CASSPSEGSAAETQYF.

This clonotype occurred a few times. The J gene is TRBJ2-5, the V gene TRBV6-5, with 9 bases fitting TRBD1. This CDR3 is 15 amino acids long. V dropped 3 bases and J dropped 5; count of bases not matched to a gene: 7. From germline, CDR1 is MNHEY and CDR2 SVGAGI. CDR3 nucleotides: TGTGCCAGCAGTTATGGACAGGGGCCGGGGGAGACCCAGTACTTC. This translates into CASSYGQGPGETQYF.

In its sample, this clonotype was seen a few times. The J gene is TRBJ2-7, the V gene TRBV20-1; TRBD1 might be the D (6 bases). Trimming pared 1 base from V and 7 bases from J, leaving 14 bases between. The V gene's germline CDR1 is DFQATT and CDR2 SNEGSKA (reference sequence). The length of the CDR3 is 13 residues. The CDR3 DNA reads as TGCAGTGCTAGAGCTGGGGGCAGACCTGAGCAGTACTTC. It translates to CSARAGGRPEQYF.

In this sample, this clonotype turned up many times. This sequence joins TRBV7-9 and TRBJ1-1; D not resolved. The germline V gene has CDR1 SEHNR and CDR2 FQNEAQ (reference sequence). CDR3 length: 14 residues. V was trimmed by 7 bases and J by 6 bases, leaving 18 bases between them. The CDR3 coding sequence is TGTGCCAGCACCCATGGGGTCGACCTAGCTGAAGCTTTCTTT. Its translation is CASTHGVDLAEAFF.

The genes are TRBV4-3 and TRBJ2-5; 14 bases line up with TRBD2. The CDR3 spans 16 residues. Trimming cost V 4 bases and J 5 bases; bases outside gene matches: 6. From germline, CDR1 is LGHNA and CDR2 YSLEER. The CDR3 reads CASSRRLAGGYETQYF. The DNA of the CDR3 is TGCGCCAGCAGCCGCCGACTAGCGGGAGGGTACGAGACCCAGTACTTC.